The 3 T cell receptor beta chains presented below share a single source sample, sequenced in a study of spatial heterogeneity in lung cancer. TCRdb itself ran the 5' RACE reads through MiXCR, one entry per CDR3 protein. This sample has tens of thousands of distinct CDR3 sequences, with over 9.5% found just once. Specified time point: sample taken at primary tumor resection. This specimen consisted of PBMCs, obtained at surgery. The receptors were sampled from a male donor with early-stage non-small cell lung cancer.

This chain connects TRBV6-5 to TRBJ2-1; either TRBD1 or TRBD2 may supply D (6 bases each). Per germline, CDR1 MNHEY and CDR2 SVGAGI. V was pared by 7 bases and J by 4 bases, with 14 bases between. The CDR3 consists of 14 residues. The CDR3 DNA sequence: TGTGCCAGCACTAAACGGGGGCCTTACAATGAGCAGTTCTTC. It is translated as CASTKRGPYNEQFF.

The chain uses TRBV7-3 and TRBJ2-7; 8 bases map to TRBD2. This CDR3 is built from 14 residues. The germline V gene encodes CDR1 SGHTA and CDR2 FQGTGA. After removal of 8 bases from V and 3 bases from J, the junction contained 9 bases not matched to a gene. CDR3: CASPKREPLYEQYF. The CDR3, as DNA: TGTGCCAGCCCCAAGCGGGAGCCCCTCTACGAGCAGTACTTC.

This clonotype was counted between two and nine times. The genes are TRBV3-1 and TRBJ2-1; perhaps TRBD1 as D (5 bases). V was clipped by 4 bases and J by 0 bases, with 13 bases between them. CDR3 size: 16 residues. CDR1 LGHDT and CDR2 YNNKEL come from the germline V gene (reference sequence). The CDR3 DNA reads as TGTGCCAGCAGCCCCCATAGGGGCCGCTCCTACAATGAGCAGTTCTTC. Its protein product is CASSPHRGRSYNEQFF.